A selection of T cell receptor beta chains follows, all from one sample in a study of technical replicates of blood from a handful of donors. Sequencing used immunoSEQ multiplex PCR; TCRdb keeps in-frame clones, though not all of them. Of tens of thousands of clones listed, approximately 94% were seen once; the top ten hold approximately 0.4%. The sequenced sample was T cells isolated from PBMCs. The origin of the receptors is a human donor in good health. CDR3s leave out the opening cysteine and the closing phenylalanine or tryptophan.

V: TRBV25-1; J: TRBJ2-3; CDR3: ASSEYFTFPANTDTQY
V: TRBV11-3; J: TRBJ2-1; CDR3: ASGGWTSGLSSYNEQF
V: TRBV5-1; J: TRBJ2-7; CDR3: ASSLEGGRNSYEQY
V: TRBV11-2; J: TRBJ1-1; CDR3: ASSLYWGDVNTEAF
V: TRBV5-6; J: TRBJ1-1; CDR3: ASSLRDRTRVGAEAF
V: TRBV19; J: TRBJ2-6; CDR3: ASSILFRAGANVLT
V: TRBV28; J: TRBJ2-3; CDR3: ASNPGINTQY
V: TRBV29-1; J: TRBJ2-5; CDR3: SVTPGQGETQY
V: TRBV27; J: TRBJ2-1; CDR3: ASSLREGPYNEQF
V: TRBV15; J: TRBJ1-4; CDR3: ATSQMFRGGVTNEKLF
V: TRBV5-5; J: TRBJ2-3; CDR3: ASRNVPNDTQY
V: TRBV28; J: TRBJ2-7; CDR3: ASNPGQGAREQY
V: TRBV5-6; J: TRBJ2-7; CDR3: ASSLGHNYEQY
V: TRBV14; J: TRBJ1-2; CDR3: ASSQELGLGYGYT
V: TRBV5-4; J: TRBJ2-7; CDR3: ASSGGVGEQY
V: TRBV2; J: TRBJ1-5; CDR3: ASSGQQGAQPQH
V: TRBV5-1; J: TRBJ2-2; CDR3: ASSPVLGNTGELF
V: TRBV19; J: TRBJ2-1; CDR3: ASSSEEQGGGIEQF
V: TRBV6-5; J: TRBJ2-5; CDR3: ASSLLIGETQY
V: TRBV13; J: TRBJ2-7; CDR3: ASSLGGGQSYEQY
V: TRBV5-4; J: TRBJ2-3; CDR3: ASSLAGGDTQY
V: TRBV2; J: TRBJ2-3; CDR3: ASKRGGSDTQY
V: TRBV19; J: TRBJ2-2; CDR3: ASSITGGNTGELF
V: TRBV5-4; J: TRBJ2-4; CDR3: ASSSKGANIQY
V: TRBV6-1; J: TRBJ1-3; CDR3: AAAYDSLSGNTIY
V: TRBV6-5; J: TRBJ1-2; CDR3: ASSNGQYSGYT
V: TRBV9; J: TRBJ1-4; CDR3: ASSVGGAFEKLF
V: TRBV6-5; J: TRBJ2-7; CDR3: ASSYLLGQVYEQY
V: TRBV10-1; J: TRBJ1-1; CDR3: ASSDRVTMNTEAF
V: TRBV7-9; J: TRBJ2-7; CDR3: ASSSSHEQY
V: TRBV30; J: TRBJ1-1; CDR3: AWSDRSTTEAF
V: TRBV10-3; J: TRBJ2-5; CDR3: AISKGLAGVGGETQY
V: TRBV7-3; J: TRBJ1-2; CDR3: ASSPGTGGSNYGYT
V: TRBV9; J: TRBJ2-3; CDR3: ASSVFGGGDADTQY
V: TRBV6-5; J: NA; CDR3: ASSYSIGEGYEQY
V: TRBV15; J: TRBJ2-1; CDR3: ATSVGTGGDEQF
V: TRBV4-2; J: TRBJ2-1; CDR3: ASSQPPGLAGANEQF
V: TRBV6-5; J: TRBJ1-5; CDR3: ASSYSVTGRQPQH
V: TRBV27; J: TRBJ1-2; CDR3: ASSLSGTGAYGYT
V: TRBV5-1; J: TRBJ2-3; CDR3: ASRTSAPDTQY
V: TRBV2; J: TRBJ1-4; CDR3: ASSDSIDGRNEKLF
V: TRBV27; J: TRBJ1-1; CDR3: ASSMTGAITEAF
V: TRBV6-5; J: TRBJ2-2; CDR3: ASSYYAISTGELF
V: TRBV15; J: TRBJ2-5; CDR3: ATSSQTSGSSETQY
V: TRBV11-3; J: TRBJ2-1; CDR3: ASSLGHSYNEQF
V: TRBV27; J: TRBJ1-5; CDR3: ASRTASNQPQH
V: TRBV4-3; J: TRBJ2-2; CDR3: ASSHIQGPGELF
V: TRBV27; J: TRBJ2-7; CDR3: ASSLRGTGGSEQY
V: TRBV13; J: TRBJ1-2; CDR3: ASPGGQTPWDGYT
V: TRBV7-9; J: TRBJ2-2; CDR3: ASSSQGFQGSNTGELF